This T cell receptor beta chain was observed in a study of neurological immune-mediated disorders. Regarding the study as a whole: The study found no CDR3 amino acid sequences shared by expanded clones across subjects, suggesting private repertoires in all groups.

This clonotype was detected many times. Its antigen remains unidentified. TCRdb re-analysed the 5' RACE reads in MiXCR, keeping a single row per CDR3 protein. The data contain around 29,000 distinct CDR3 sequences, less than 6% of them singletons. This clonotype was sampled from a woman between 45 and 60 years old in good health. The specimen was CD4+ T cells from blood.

The CDR3: CASRLQGSTDTQYF. In DNA form, the CDR3 reads TGTGCCAGCAGGCTGCAGGGTAGCACAGATACGCAGTATTTT. V usage is TRBV6-1 and J usage is TRBJ2-3; the D gene is possibly TRBD1 (5 bases). Germline-derived CDR1 and CDR2 are MNHNS and SASEGT. This CDR3 is built from 14 residues. V was shortened by 6 bases and J by 0 bases, with 10 bases between the two germline ends.